This is a list of T cell receptor beta chains from one sample in a study of control samples from healthy donors and cancer patients. The table came from immunoSEQ multiplex PCR; TCRdb's copy has only in-frame clones and leaves some out. The profile shows some 120,000 clones, approximately 95% of them singletons. The sequencing sample was made of blood. These receptor sequences come from a man aged 25 to 40 in good health. Both conserved end residues are part of each CDR3. The order of the fields is V gene, clone size, D gene, J gene, CDR3 protein, CDR3 DNA. The D gene is left open where the match is weak. The size entry is marked missing in some rows and otherwise reads once, few, many or a size class.

TRBV6-6	-	-	TRBJ1-5	CASSYETGFQPQHF	TGTGCCAGCAGTTACGAAACAGGTTTTCAGCCCCAGCATTTT
TRBV29-1	-	-	TRBJ2-3	CSVEEHSSTDTQYF	TGCAGCGTTGAAGAGCACAGTAGCACAGATACGCAGTATTTT
TRBV19	-	-	TRBJ2-7	CASSLGSEQYF	TGTGCCAGTAGTTTAGGGAGCGAGCAGTACTTC
TRBV7-6	-	-	TRBJ2-7	CASSLEAGGPYEQYF	TGTGCCAGCAGCTTAGAGGCCGGGGGGCCCTACGAGCAGTACTTC
TRBV20-1	once	TRBD1	TRBJ1-5	CSASFGTGYQPQHF	TGCAGTGCTAGTTTCGGGACAGGGTATCAGCCCCAGCATTTT
TRBV7-9	-	-	TRBJ1-3	CASSWRTGNTIYF	TGTGCCAGCAGCTGGAGGACTGGAAACACCATATATTTT
TRBV4-3	-	-	TRBJ1-1	CASSQEMGGTEAFF	TGCGCCAGCAGCCAAGAAATGGGTGGCACTGAAGCTTTCTTT
TRBV28	-	TRBD2	TRBJ2-1	CASSLTAGGSYNEQFF	TGTGCCAGCAGTTTAACGGCGGGGGGTTCCTACAATGAGCAGTTCTTC
TRBV9	-	-	TRBJ1-1	CASSVAFRVGNTEAFF	TGTGCCAGCAGCGTAGCTTTCAGGGTAGGCAACACTGAAGCTTTCTTT
TRBV28	few	-	TRBJ2-5	CASSLFQIAGETQYF	TGTGCCAGCAGTTTATTCCAGATCGCAGGGGAGACCCAGTACTTC
TRBV6-2/TRBV6-3	-	-	TRBJ1-3	CASSYQWSGNTIYF	TGTGCCAGCAGTTACCAGTGGAGTGGAAACACCATATATTTT
TRBV4-1	-	-	TRBJ1-5	CASSQEPGENQPQHF	TGCGCCAGCAGCCAAGAACCAGGGGAAAATCAGCCCCAGCATTTT
TRBV2	-	-	TRBJ2-1	CASRVEGTYNEQFF	TGTGCCAGCAGGGTGGAGGGGACCTACAATGAGCAGTTCTTC
TRBV13	-	TRBD2	TRBJ2-1	CASSLEIAGGTLFF	TGTGCCAGCAGCTTAGAGATAGCGGGGGGGACTCTGTTCTTC
TRBV27	-	-	TRBJ2-5	CASSPLWGETQYF	TGTGCCAGCAGTCCCCTTTGGGGAGAGACCCAGTACTTC
TRBV5-1	-	-	TRBJ1-4	CASSVEGPPNEKLFF	TGCGCCAGCAGCGTAGAGGGTCCTCCTAATGAAAAACTGTTTTTT
TRBV19	-	-	TRBJ2-2	CASSIRSDPSGGELFF	TGTGCCAGTAGTATAAGAAGCGATCCCAGCGGCGGGGAGCTGTTTTTT
TRBV7-2	-	-	TRBJ1-6	CASSLGRVASPLHF	TGTGCCAGCAGCTTAGGCAGGGTGGCTTCACCCCTCCACTTT